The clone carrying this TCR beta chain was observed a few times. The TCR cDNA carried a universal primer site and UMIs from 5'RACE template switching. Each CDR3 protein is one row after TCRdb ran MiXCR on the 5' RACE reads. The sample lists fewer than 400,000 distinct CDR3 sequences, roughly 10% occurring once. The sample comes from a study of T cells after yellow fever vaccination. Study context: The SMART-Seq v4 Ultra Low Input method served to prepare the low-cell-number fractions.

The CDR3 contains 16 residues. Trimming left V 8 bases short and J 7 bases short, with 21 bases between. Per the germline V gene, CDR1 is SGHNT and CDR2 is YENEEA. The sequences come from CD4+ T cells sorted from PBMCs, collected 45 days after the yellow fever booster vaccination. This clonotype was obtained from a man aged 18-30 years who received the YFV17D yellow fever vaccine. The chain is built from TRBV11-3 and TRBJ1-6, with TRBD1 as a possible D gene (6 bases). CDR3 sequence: CASPKHGQYENSPLHF. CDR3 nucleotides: TGTGCCAGCCCAAAACACGGACAGTATGAAAATTCACCCCTCCACTTT.